The T cell receptor beta chain under discussion was sequenced for a study of OX40 agonist ivuxolimab in advanced cancers. Concerning the study at large: The costimulatory receptor OX40 (CD134) was targeted by ivuxolimab, a fully human IgG2 agonistic monoclonal antibody. Intravenous ivuxolimab was administered to patients every 2 weeks at six dose levels: 0.01, 0.1, 0.3, 1.5, 3 and 10 mg/kg. Of the roughly 52 dose-escalation patients, hepatocellular carcinoma was present in about 20, melanoma in around 15, renal cell carcinoma in 9 and head and neck cancer in 9. In the dose-escalation cohort, more than 80% of patients were male, and the mean age was roughly 56 years with a range of 23 to 79. Prior anti-PD-1, anti-PD-L1 or anti-CTLA-4 therapy was permitted, and approximately 42% of dose-escalation patients had received checkpoint inhibitors. Three dose-escalation patients achieved partial responses, one with hepatocellular carcinoma and two with cutaneous melanoma. The purpose of peripheral TCRbeta sequencing was to test whether ivuxolimab changed TCR sequence diversity and led to clonal T-cell expansion. The paper reports the monotherapy dose-escalation portion (N of about 50 patients) of the phase I ivuxolimab trial.

Findings and caveats that apply to the study as a whole: At doses of 0.1 to 3.0 mg/kg, clonal expansion of both CD4+ and CD8+ T cells in blood was seen between baseline and week 6. Which antigens the clonally expanded peripheral T cells were specific for was not determined. In the 0.1-3.0 mg/kg groups, partial responders were among the patients with the lowest normalized peripheral clonal expansion, particularly in CD8+ T cells. Low levels of normalized T-cell clonal expansion were also seen in some patients who did not respond. After ivuxolimab, expanded clones were on average more numerous among CD8+ T cells than among CD4+ T cells.

Worth noting for this clone: Its binding antigen is unknown. Per-nucleotide qualities are absent, and no much larger clonotype sits a single base away.

Genomic DNA was extracted from sorted cells for sequencing of the TCRbeta CDR3 region. The immunoSEQ Assay was used for sequencing of TCRbeta CDR3 regions. TCRdb's version of the immuneACCESS table is confined to in-frame rearrangements and falls short of the full clone set. An unresolved V gene accounts for under half of the shortfall where checked; the remainder is of unknown origin. This sample comprises roughly 76,000 clones, 91% of them detected only once. About 2% of the sample goes to the ten largest clones. The trial excluded patients who had a history of autoimmune disease or who were on systemic immunosuppression. Peripheral blood for TCR sequencing was collected from all dose cohorts at baseline, on cycle 4 day 1, and on cycle 7 day 1. Samples were obtained from an open-label, multicenter, first-in-human phase I dose-escalation trial of ivuxolimab. The trial enrolled adults with locally advanced or metastatic head and neck squamous cell, hepatocellular, melanoma or renal cell carcinoma. CD4+ and CD8+ T cells were sorted separately from peripheral blood before TCR sequencing.

The junction carries 13 bases between V and J, which are trimmed by 6 bases and 1 base respectively. The CDR3, from cysteine to phenylalanine, totals 15 residues. Only the CDR3 part of the read is kept: 45 bases, read in frame from the first base. For CDR1 and CDR2, the germline V gene lists MNHEY and SVGAGI. The V and J segments used are TRBV6-5 and TRBJ1-5, with TRBD1 tentatively as D gene (6 bases match). Here the sequenced sample was CD4+ or CD8+ T cells sorted from blood, taken in a trial of the OX40 agonist ivuxolimab. This receptor was obtained from an adult with an advanced solid tumor such as melanoma, head and neck, liver or kidney cancer. This receptor has the CDR3 CASSLQGMSNQPQHF. The nucleotide sequence is TGTGCCAGCAGCCTCCAGGGGATGAGCAATCAGCCCCAGCATTTT.